These 21 T cell receptor beta chains share one sample of origin, sequenced in a study of patients and donors after allogeneic stem cell transplantation. TCRdb itself ran the RT-PCR reads through MiXCR, one entry per CDR3 protein. The table shows some 87,000 distinct CDR3 sequences, with about 48% occurring only once. Sequenced sample: blood, either unsorted or a sorted T cell fraction (not recorded which). The receptors stem from a human donor who was either an allogeneic HSCT recipient or a stem cell or donor lymphocyte infusion donor (not recorded which). It is not recorded whose cells these are; they may come from a transplant donor.

The V call is TRBV5-1, the J call TRBJ1-1, with unresolved D. With 0 bases removed from V and 7 bases from J, the gap between germline ends came to 13 bases. The CDR3 length is 14 residues. CDR1 is SGHRS and CDR2 is YFSETQ in the germline V gene. The CDR3 region has the DNA TGCGCCAGCAGCTTGGCCCTCTATACCCTTGAAGCTTTCTTT. Residues: CASSLALYTLEAFF.

V gene TRBV12-3 or TRBV12-4 combines with J gene TRBJ1-1, with 11 nucleotides matching TRBD1. V trimming: 3 bases; J trimming: 1 base; junction bases outside the gene matches: 4. This CDR3 spans 16 amino acids. CDR3 coding DNA: TGTGCCAGCAGTTTTCGGACAGGGGGCAGGAACACTGAAGCTTTCTTT. This gives the protein CASSFRTGGRNTEAFF.

In DNA, the CDR3 is TGTGCCTGGCTTAGCCCGGGACAGGGGTTGAACACTGAAGCTTTCTTT. Amino acid sequence: CAWLSPGQGLNTEAFF. The chain combines TRBV30 with TRBJ1-1, with 10 nucleotides matching TRBD1. Germline loops: CDR1 GTSNPN, CDR2 SVGIG (reference sequence). The CDR3 is 16 amino acids. Unmatched junction bases numbered 9, after V lost 5 bases and J lost 0 bases.

The CDR3 spells CASRGADQPQHF. The CDR3 DNA follows: TGTGCCAGCCGGGGGGCGGATCAGCCCCAGCATTTT. The J gene is TRBJ1-5, the V gene TRBV12-3 or TRBV12-4; tentatively, D is TRBD1 (6 bases). Between the trimmed V and J ends, which lost 8 bases and 5 bases, there was a span of 10 bases. CDR3 length equals 12 residues.

The chain links TRBV7-2 to TRBJ1-4; no firm D call. Germline lookup yields CDR1 SGHTA and CDR2 FQGNSA. Trimming took 4 bases from V and 7 from J, leaving 13 bases between them. The CDR3 consists of 14 residues. The CDR3 loop is CASSSDWAGEKLFF. The CDR3 nucleotides are TGTGCCAGCAGCTCCGACTGGGCAGGTGAAAAACTGTTTTTT.

The chain combines TRBV7-9 with TRBJ2-7, with D tentatively TRBD1 (6 bases). Germline-derived CDR1 and CDR2 are SEHNR and FQNEAQ (reference sequence). V was clipped by 2 bases and J by 2 bases, with 10 bases between them. This CDR3 has 14 amino acids. CDR3 region: CASSLLQGTYEQYF. As DNA, the CDR3 is TGTGCCAGCAGCTTACTACAGGGAACCTACGAGCAGTACTTC.

This clonotype was detected a few times. The CDR3 nucleotides read TGCGCCAGCAGCCAGTCGGGGTTCCTAGGCTACACCTTC. Its translation is CASSQSGFLGYTF. The gene calls are TRBV4-3 and TRBJ1-2; D is ambiguous. The CDR3 has 13 amino acids. From germline, CDR1 is LGHNA and CDR2 YSLEER. Trimming left V 3 bases short and J 8 bases short, with 13 bases between.

The V gene is TRBV28, the J gene TRBJ1-5, with a weak D call TRBD1 (6 bases). V lost 10 bases, J lost 4 bases, and 20 bases lay in between. Germline V lookup: CDR1 MDHEN, CDR2 SYDVKM. CDR3 length: 15 amino acids. In nucleotides, the CDR3 is TGTGCCATTAGACAGGCCCGTGCTTATAATCAGCCCCAGCATTTT. Its translation is CAIRQARAYNQPQHF.

This clonotype has a handful of counts. This chain connects TRBV4-1 to TRBJ1-5, with 8 bases fitting TRBD1. V dropped 5 bases and J dropped 3; count of bases not matched to a gene: 6. Germline CDR1 MGHRA, CDR2 YSYEKL. The CDR3 covers 15 residues. The CDR3 protein is CASSYGTGHNQPQHF. The DNA for the CDR3 is TGCGCCAGCAGCTACGGGACAGGACACAATCAGCCCCAGCATTTT.

The chain has TRBV28 and TRBJ1-6, with 10 nucleotides matching TRBD1. Germline assignment: CDR1 MDHEN and CDR2 SYDVKM. This CDR3 region has 15 residues. Trimming cost V 2 bases and J 8 bases; bases outside gene matches: 3. The chain's CDR3 is CASSLRTGGYSPLHF. In DNA form, the CDR3 reads TGTGCCAGCAGTTTAAGGACAGGGGGTTATTCACCCCTCCACTTT.

This sequence joins TRBV7-9 and TRBJ1-5; D call uncertain. The germline V gene has CDR1 SEHNR and CDR2 FQNEAQ (reference sequence). V lost 5 bases and J 4 bases, leaving 18 bases between the germline ends. The CDR3 runs 16 residues. The DNA for the CDR3 is TGTGCCAGCAGCGTCAACGGGTCAGCGGGAAATCAGCCCCAGCATTTT. Protein sequence: CASSVNGSAGNQPQHF.

On this clonotype: This CDR3 fails to terminate in the conserved phenylalanine or tryptophan, so it likely reflects a read error. V usage is TRBV14 and J usage is TRBJ1-1; 9 bases are shared with TRBD1. V lost 1 base and J lost 6; bases outside the gene matches: 6. CDR1 and CDR2 (germline): SGHDN, FVKESK. The CDR3 sequence is 15 residues long. The CDR3 is CASSQVGQGIAEAFI. The CDR3 DNA is TGTGCCAGCAGCCAAGTAGGACAGGGGATTGCTGAAGCTTTCATT.

This clonotype was recorded a few times. The gene calls are TRBV20-1 and TRBJ1-2, with D possibly being TRBD1 (5 bases). With 3 bases removed from V and 1 base from J, the gap between germline ends came to 21 bases. Germline-derived CDR1 and CDR2 are DFQATT and SNEGSKA (reference sequence). The CDR3 totals 17 residues. CDR3 sequence: CSASARAGPIDNYGYTF. The CDR3, as DNA: TGCAGTGCTAGCGCCAGGGCAGGGCCGATTGATAACTATGGCTACACCTTC.

This clonotype has more than one count but fewer than ten. V and J are TRBV7-8 and TRBJ1-1, with no clear D. Per germline, CDR1 SGHVS and CDR2 FQNEAQ. CDR3 length: 12 amino acids. V was clipped by 1 base and J by 6 bases, with 6 bases between them. In nucleotides, the CDR3 is TGTGCCAGCAGCTTAGAACTTGCTGAAGCTTTCTTT. Translated, it gives CASSLELAEAFF.

V gene TRBV28 combines with J gene TRBJ1-4; D gene unclear. V lost 3 bases to trimming and J lost 6 bases, with 14 bases between them. The V gene's germline CDR1 is MDHEN and CDR2 SYDVKM. The CDR3 is 15 residues long. CDR3 in amino acids: CASSFLGRGDEKLFF. Here the CDR3 DNA reads TGTGCCAGCAGTTTCTTAGGACGCGGTGATGAAAAACTGTTTTTT.

This clonotype was observed a few times. The chain is built from TRBV20-1 and TRBJ1-1; D possibly corresponds to TRBD1 (6 bases). The CDR3 has 13 amino acids. Germline V gene sequence: CDR1 DFQATT, CDR2 SNEGSKA (reference sequence). Trimming removed 7 bases at V and 5 bases at J, with 17 bases between. This CDR3 is CSVEQGTRTEAFF. CDR3 nucleotide sequence: TGCAGTGTCGAACAGGGTACGAGGACTGAAGCTTTCTTT.

Only a few counts were recorded for this clonotype. The chain uses TRBV6-5 and TRBJ1-6; 7 bases fit TRBD1. Germline V gene lookup returns CDR1 MNHEY and CDR2 SVGAGI. Trimming removed 7 bases from V and 3 bases from J; junction bases left unmatched: 12. This CDR3 is built from 17 residues. For the CDR3, the DNA is TGTGCCAGCACCTTACTCGCAGGGGGACGCTATAATTCACCCCTCCACTTT. This sequence encodes CASTLLAGGRYNSPLHF.

This clonotype appeared a few times. The chain couples TRBV11-2 to TRBJ1-2; D unresolved. This CDR3 is 15 amino acids long. The germline V gene encodes CDR1 SGHAT and CDR2 FQNNGV. V lost 1 base and J 4 bases, leaving 13 bases between the germline ends. The CDR3 nucleotides are TGTGCCAGCAGCTTAGGACGAGAACTCCCCTATGGCTACACCTTC. Protein sequence: CASSLGRELPYGYTF. Full variable domain (outside the CDR3, taken from reference TRBV11-2 and TRBJ1-2): EAGVAQSPRYKIIEKRQSVAFWCNPISGHATLYWYQQILGQGPKLLIQFQNNGVVDDSQLPKDRFSAERLKGVDSTLKIQPAKLEDSAVYLCASSLGRELPYGYTFGSGTRLTVV.

This clonotype was detected once. This sequence may be a read error, since a much larger clone differs from it by one base. The missing conserved phenylalanine or tryptophan at the end of this CDR3 makes a read error likely. The chain recombines TRBV4-3 with TRBJ1-1; TRBD1 agrees at 11 bases. Unmatched junction bases numbered 5, after V lost 4 bases and J lost 10 bases. The CDR3 sequence is 13 residues long. The germline V gene has CDR1 LGHNA and CDR2 YSLEER. CDR3 sequence: CASSPRTGGRAFL. CDR3 nucleotide sequence: TGCGCCAGCAGCCCTCGGACAGGGGGCCGAGCTTTCTTG.

The chain employs TRBV6-5 and TRBJ2-3, with D tentatively TRBD2 (6 bases). Trimming shortened V by 5 bases and J by 0 bases, and 12 bases separated the two germline ends. CDR3 length: 15 residues. Germline CDR1 is MNHEY and CDR2 is SVGAGI. CDR3 sequence (DNA): TGTGCCAGCAGTCCCCTAGCGACTAGCACAGATACGCAGTATTTT. It codes for CASSPLATSTDTQYF.

A few counts support this clonotype. V and J are TRBV7-2 and TRBJ1-5; D gene uncertain. Between the trimmed V and J ends, which lost 5 bases and 11 bases, there was a span of 19 bases. Germline CDR1 is SGHTA and CDR2 is FQGNSA. The CDR3 spans 14 residues. CDR3 sequence: CASSDIGVLEAQHF. The CDR3, as DNA: TGTGCCAGCAGCGATATCGGGGTCCTGGAGGCCCAGCATTTT.